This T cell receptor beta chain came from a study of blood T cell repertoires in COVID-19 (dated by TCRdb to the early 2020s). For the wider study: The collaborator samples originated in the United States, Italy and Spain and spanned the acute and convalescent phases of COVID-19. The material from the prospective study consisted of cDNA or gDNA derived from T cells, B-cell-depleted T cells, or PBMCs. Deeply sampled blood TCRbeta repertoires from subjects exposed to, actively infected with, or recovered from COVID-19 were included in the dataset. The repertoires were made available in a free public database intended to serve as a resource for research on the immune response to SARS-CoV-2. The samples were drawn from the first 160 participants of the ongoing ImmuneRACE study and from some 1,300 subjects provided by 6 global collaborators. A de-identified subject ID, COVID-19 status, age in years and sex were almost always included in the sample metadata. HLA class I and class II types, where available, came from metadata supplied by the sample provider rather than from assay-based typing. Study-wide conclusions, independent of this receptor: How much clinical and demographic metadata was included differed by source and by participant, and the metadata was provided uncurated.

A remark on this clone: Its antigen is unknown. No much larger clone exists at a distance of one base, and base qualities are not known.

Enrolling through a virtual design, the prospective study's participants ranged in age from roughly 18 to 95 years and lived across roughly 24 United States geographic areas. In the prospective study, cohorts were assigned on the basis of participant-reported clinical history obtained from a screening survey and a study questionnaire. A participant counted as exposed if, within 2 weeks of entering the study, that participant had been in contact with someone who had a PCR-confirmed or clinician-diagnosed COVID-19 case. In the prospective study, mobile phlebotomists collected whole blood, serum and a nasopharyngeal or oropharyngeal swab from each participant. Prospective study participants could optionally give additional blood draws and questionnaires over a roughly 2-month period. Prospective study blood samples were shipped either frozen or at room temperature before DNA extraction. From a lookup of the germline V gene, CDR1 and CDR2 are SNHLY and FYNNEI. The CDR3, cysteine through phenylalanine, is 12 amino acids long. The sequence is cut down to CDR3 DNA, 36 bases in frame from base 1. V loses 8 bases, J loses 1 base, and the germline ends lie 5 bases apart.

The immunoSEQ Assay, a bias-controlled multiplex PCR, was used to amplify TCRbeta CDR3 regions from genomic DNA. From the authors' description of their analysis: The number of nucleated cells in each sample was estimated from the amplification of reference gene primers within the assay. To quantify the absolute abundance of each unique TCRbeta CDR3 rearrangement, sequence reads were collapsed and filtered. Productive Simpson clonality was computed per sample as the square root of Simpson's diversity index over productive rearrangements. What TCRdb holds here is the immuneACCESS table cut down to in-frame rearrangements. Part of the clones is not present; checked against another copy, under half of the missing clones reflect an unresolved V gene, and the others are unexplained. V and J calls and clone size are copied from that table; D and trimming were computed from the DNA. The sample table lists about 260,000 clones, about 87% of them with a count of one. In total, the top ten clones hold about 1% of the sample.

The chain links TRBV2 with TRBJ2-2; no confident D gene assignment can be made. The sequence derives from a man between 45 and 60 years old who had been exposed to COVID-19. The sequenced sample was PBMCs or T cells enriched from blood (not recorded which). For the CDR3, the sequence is CASGLNTGELFF. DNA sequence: TGTGCCAGCGGCCTGAACACCGGGGAGCTGTTTTTT.